A single sample gave rise to the 21 T cell receptor beta chains below, sequenced in a study of cytomegalovirus exposure and HLA in healthy donors (TCRdb year 2017). The method was the immunoSEQ multiplex PCR assay. A mixture of 60 forward primers for TCR Vbeta segments and 13 reverse primers for TCR Jbeta segments was used in the multiplex PCR. This is the immuneACCESS table as TCRdb keeps it, with only in-frame sequences that have V and J called. A part of the clones is gone; compared with another copy, unresolved V genes explain less than half, and the rest is unexplained. The sample data list 150,000 to 200,000 clones, and 86% of these were observed just once. Roughly 1.8% of the sample is in the top ten clones. The sequenced sample consisted of PBMCs. Receptors originate from a woman under 30 in good health and CMV-seronegative.

This rearrangement joins TRBV27 to TRBJ2-3, with 9 bases aligning to TRBD2. Germline trimming cut 7 bases from V and 4 bases from J; bases unmatched to any gene: 6. In germline, CDR1 is MNHEY, CDR2 SMNVEV (reference sequence). The CDR3 has 14 residues. Here the CDR3 reads CASMGLADADTQYF. DNA of the CDR3: TGTGCCAGCATGGGACTAGCAGACGCAGATACGCAGTATTTT.

V gene TRBV29-1 combines with J gene TRBJ2-2, with TRBD2 matching 8 bases. The CDR3 contains 12 residues. CDR1 SQVTM and CDR2 ANQGSEA come from the germline V gene. V trimming: 6 bases; J trimming: 6 bases; junction bases outside the gene matches: 3. CDR3 residues: CSVRREAGELFF. The DNA for the CDR3 is TGCAGCGTCAGGCGGGAGGCCGGGGAGCTGTTTTTT.

The chain uses TRBV28 and TRBJ2-3, with no clear D. Germline values: CDR1 MDHEN, CDR2 SYDVKM. Trimming cost V 2 bases and J 0 bases, with 6 bases left between them. CDR3 length: 14 residues. The DNA for the CDR3 is TGTGCCAGCAGTTTACTCGGGAGCACAGATACGCAGTATTTT. It encodes CASSLLGSTDTQYF.

This clone was seen once. CDR3 DNA: TGTGCCAGCAGCGGATGGGGCAGGGGGGATTATGGCTACACCTTC. Amino acids: CASSGWGRGDYGYTF. J is TRBJ1-2 and V is TRBV7-6, with 7 nucleotides matching TRBD1. V shed 5 bases and J 5 bases; nucleotides not matched to a gene: 11. Germline V gene sequence: CDR1 SGHVS, CDR2 FNYEAQ. The CDR3 totals 15 residues.

This rearrangement joins TRBV4-1 to TRBJ2-1; TRBD2 aligns across 15 bases. Germline lookup yields CDR1 MGHRA and CDR2 YSYEKL. Trimming at V came to 7 bases and at J to 7 bases, leaving 14 bases not matched to a gene. The CDR3 runs to 18 residues. As DNA, the CDR3 is TGCGCCAGCACATTATCGGGACTAGCGGGAGGAGGGAAGAATGAGCAGTTCTTC. This sequence encodes CASTLSGLAGGGKNEQFF.

The V gene is TRBV19, the J gene TRBJ2-1; D perhaps matches TRBD1 (6 bases). The CDR3 totals 15 residues. Germline V lookup: CDR1 LNHDA, CDR2 SQIVND (reference sequence). V was pared by 3 bases and J by 2 bases, with 11 bases between. In DNA form, the CDR3 reads TGTGCCAGTAGTATTGGAACAGGGACCTACAATGAGCAGTTCTTC. Amino acid sequence: CASSIGTGTYNEQFF.

V is TRBV30 and J is TRBJ2-7, with D unclear. V lost 0 bases and J lost 7, with 10 bases in between. Germline V CDR1 and CDR2: GTSNPN, SVGIG (reference sequence). The CDR3 runs 12 residues. DNA of the CDR3: TGTGCCTGGAGTGTACAGTCTTCGGAGCAGTACTTC. The encoded protein is CAWSVQSSEQYF.

This chain links TRBV4-1 with TRBJ2-1; 13 bases agree with TRBD2. V dropped 1 base and J dropped 9; count of bases not matched to a gene: 15. Germline V gene data show CDR1 as MGHRA and CDR2 as YSYEKL. The CDR3 contains 19 residues. The CDR3 bases are TGCGCCAGCAGCCAAGGCCTTAGGGAAAAACTAGCGGGAGGGCGTGAGCAGTTCTTC. Protein sequence: CASSQGLREKLAGGREQFF.

The chain recombines TRBV2 with TRBJ2-1, with D tentatively TRBD2 (5 bases). CDR1 and CDR2 from the germline V gene are SNHLY and FYNNEI. V lost 6 bases and J 3 bases, leaving 21 bases between the germline ends. This CDR3 is 17 amino acids long. CDR3: CASRQRRVKVGYNEQFF. The CDR3 DNA is TGTGCCAGCAGGCAGCGGAGAGTGAAGGTCGGCTACAATGAGCAGTTCTTC.

The chain recombines TRBV28 with TRBJ2-7; a weak D match, TRBD1 (6 bases). There are 13 residues in the CDR3. CDR1 and CDR2 (germline): MDHEN, SYDVKM. V was shortened by 5 bases and J by 2 bases, with 10 bases between the two germline ends. The CDR3 DNA follows: TGTGCCAGCAGTCCCGGGACACCCTACGAGCAGTACTTC. It is translated as CASSPGTPYEQYF.

This chain joins TRBV7-2 and TRBJ2-7; 8 bases map to TRBD1. This CDR3 is 16 amino acids long. The ends lost 5 bases at V and 1 base at J; junction bases unmatched: 10. Germline CDR1 SGHTA, CDR2 FQGNSA. As DNA, the CDR3 is TGTGCCAGCAGCCCCCAGGGGGCTGGGACTTCCTACGAGCAGTACTTC. Translating gives CASSPQGAGTSYEQYF.

CDR3 in DNA: TGCGCCAGCAGCTGGTTGGGACTAGCGGGTAATTACAATGAGCAGTTCTTC. It encodes CASSWLGLAGNYNEQFF. The rearrangement joins TRBV5-1 to TRBJ2-1; 12 bases match TRBD2. The germline gives CDR1 SGHRS, CDR2 YFSETQ. The J segment lost 4 bases and the V segment lost 3 bases, leaving 8 bases of the junction unmatched. This CDR3 is built from 17 residues.

This clone is a singleton in its sample. The chain uses TRBV4-1 and TRBJ2-7, with a tentative D call TRBD2 (5 bases). The V and J ends lost 1 base and 6 bases respectively, with 16 bases between them. Germline V lookup: CDR1 MGHRA, CDR2 YSYEKL. The CDR3 contains 15 residues. CDR3 sequence: CASSQGGAGHREQYF. The DNA for the CDR3 is TGCGCCAGCAGCCAAGGGGGAGCTGGGCATCGCGAGCAGTACTTC.

On this clone itself: At one end the junction does not follow the germline gene, possibly because of a read error. The chain combines TRBV2 with TRBJ2-2; 8 bases align to TRBD2. The germline gives CDR1 SNHLY, CDR2 FYNNEI. The length of the CDR3 is 15 residues. The chain's CDR3 is CASTERGGNTGELFF. The CDR3, as DNA: TGTGCCAGCACTGAACGGGGGGGGAACACCGGGGAGCTGTTTTTT.

This clone was picked up a small number of times. The rearrangement joins TRBV5-1 to TRBJ2-6; D remains unclear. Trimming pared 5 bases from V and 2 bases from J, leaving 11 bases between. CDR3 size: 15 residues. From germline, CDR1 is SGHRS and CDR2 YFSETQ. The CDR3 reads CASRHNNAGANVLTF. The DNA for the CDR3 is TGCGCCAGCAGGCATAACAACGCTGGGGCCAACGTCCTGACTTTC.

The V call is TRBV11-2, the J call TRBJ2-1; 8 positions match TRBD2. Germline V gene sequence: CDR1 SGHAT, CDR2 FQNNGV. With V trimmed by 5 bases and J by 0 bases, 6 bases remained unmatched. There are 16 residues in the CDR3. This chain's CDR3 is CASSPLAGSSYNEQFF. The CDR3 DNA reads as TGTGCCAGCAGCCCCCTAGCGGGCAGCTCCTACAATGAGCAGTTCTTC.

The chain recombines TRBV27 with TRBJ2-7; perhaps TRBD1 as D (6 bases). Germline V gene lookup returns CDR1 MNHEY and CDR2 SMNVEV (reference sequence). This CDR3 has 16 residues. V lost 5 bases and J 2 bases, leaving 19 bases between the germline ends. This chain's CDR3 is CASSVQGGRGTYEQYF. CDR3 nucleotide sequence: TGTGCCAGCAGTGTCCAAGGGGGTAGGGGAACCTACGAGCAGTACTTC.

The rearrangement uses TRBV2 and TRBJ1-1, with D perhaps TRBD1 (5 bases). The CDR3 is 12 amino acids. Trimming cost V 7 bases and J 4 bases, with 10 bases left between them. Germline CDR1 SNHLY, CDR2 FYNNEI. CDR3 protein: CASTQGGTEAFF. CDR3 DNA: TGTGCCAGCACCCAGGGTGGCACTGAAGCTTTCTTT.

V is TRBV19 and J is TRBJ1-5, with a tentative D call TRBD1 (6 bases). Germline V gene sequence: CDR1 LNHDA, CDR2 SQIVND (reference sequence). This CDR3 comprises 16 residues. V dropped 5 bases and J dropped 0 bases, with 14 bases sitting between them. CDR3 sequence: CASSGRGTYSNQPQHF. The CDR3 DNA reads as TGTGCCAGTAGTGGGCGAGGGACATATAGCAATCAGCCCCAGCATTTT.

The V and J genes are TRBV10-3 and TRBJ2-5; 9 bases align to TRBD1. The J call could be wrong; TRBJ2-7 is a better fit for the DNA end. CDR1 and CDR2 from the germline V gene are ENHRY and SYGVKD. This CDR3 contains 14 residues. CDR3 in DNA: TGTGCCATCAAGTTAGGACAGGGGTGGTACGAGCAGTACTTC. Residues: CAIKLGQGWYEQYF.

This chain uses TRBV5-4 with TRBJ2-2; 7 bases agree with TRBD1. V dropped 5 bases and J dropped 0; count of bases not matched to a gene: 10. The CDR3 totals 17 residues. Per the germline V gene, CDR1 is SGHNT and CDR2 is YYREEE (reference sequence). The CDR3 region is CASSLNRGGTNTGELFF. In nucleotides, the CDR3 is TGTGCCAGCAGTTTGAACAGGGGTGGGACGAACACCGGGGAGCTGTTTTTT. Full variable domain (remainder filled in from reference TRBV5-4 and TRBJ2-2): ETGVTQSPTHLIKTRGQQVTLRCSSQSGHNTVSWYQQALGQGPQFIFQYYREEENGRGNFPPRFSGLQFPNYSSELNVNALELDDSALYLCASSLNRGGTNTGELFFGEGSRLTVL.